The 18 T cell receptor beta chains below all came from one sample that was sequenced in a study of control samples from healthy donors and cancer patients. Assay: immunoSEQ multiplex PCR; the TCRdb copy retains only in-frame clones and omits some. The sample lists some 200,000 clones, over 90% occurring once. The sample taken for sequencing was blood. The receptors stem from a man aged 50-60 years in good health.

The chain carries TRBV19 and TRBJ2-2; 10 nucleotides agree with TRBD2. This CDR3 has 19 residues. Germline lookup yields CDR1 LNHDA and CDR2 SQIVND (reference sequence). With 3 bases clipped from V and 2 bases from J, the junction kept 12 bases outside the gene matches. This CDR3 reads CASSMDSPTSGINTGELFF. DNA for the CDR3: TGTGCCAGTAGTATGGATTCCCCCACTAGCGGGATAAACACCGGGGAGCTGTTTTTT.

The J gene is TRBJ2-3, the V gene TRBV7-2; 8 positions match TRBD1. The trim removed 5 bases at V and 2 bases at J, leaving 3 bases unmatched. The germline CDR1 and CDR2 sequences are SGHTA and FQGNSA. The CDR3 totals 14 residues. The CDR3 here is CASSPGGFTDTQYF. The CDR3 coding sequence is TGTGCCAGCAGCCCAGGGGGCTTCACAGATACGCAGTATTTT. Combining the CDR3 with reference TRBV7-2 and TRBJ2-3 gives the whole variable domain GAGVSQSPSNKVTEKGKDVELRCDPISGHTALYWYRQSLGQGLEFLIYFQGNSAPDKSGLPSDRFSAERTGGSVSTLTIQRTQQEDSAVYLCASSPGGFTDTQYFGPGTRLTVL.

The V and J genes are TRBV4-3 and TRBJ1-3, with unresolved D. CDR1 is LGHNA, CDR2 YSLEER, per germline. V was clipped by 0 bases and J by 0 bases, with 9 bases between them. The CDR3 totals 16 residues. CDR3 nucleotides: TGCGCCAGCAGCCAAGATCGGAGTATCTCTGGAAACACCATATATTTT. It encodes CASSQDRSISGNTIYF.

The chain has TRBV6-5 and TRBJ1-1; a possible D gene is TRBD1 (5 bases). V lost 5 bases and J 3 bases, leaving 13 bases between the germline ends. Germline V lookup: CDR1 MNHEY, CDR2 SVGAGI. This CDR3 has 14 amino acids. CDR3 loop: CASSRGTRDTEAFF. The CDR3 DNA follows: TGTGCCAGCAGTAGAGGGACGAGGGACACTGAAGCTTTCTTT.

V usage is TRBV2 and J usage is TRBJ2-6; tentative D call: TRBD1 (6 bases). This CDR3 is 14 amino acids long. The V and J ends lost 7 bases and 2 bases respectively, with 9 bases between them. Germline V gene data show CDR1 as SNHLY and CDR2 as FYNNEI. In nucleotides, the CDR3 is TGTGCCAGCAAAACAGGGACTGGGGCCAACGTCCTGACTTTC. It yields the protein CASKTGTGANVLTF.

This clone was detected once. The chain employs TRBV19 and TRBJ2-3, with TRBD1 identical over 9 bases. V trimming: 10 bases; J trimming: 0 bases; junction bases outside the gene matches: 11. This CDR3 has 16 amino acids. CDR1 and CDR2 (germline): LNHDA, SQIVND (reference sequence). The CDR3: CATKPLTGGSTDTQYF. In nucleotides, the CDR3 is TGTGCCACCAAACCCTTGACAGGGGGGAGCACAGATACGCAGTATTTT. Drawing the rest from reference TRBV19 and TRBJ2-3, the complete variable domain is DGGITQSPKYLFRKEGQNVTLSCEQNLNHDAMYWYRQDPGQGLRLIYYSQIVNDFQKGDIAEGYSVSREKKESFPLTVTSAQKNPTAFYLCATKPLTGGSTDTQYFGPGTRLTVL.

The chain joins TRBV11-2 to TRBJ1-6; possible D gene TRBD1, 6 bases. The germline V and J ends were trimmed by 5 bases and 11 bases, with 13 bases remaining between them. The CDR3 is made up of 13 amino acids. In germline, CDR1 is SGHAT, CDR2 FQNNGV. Here the CDR3 DNA reads TGTGCCAGCAGCCCTGGGGGGCCCCCACCCCTCCACTTT. This codes for CASSPGGPPPLHF. Full variable domain (rest looked up from reference TRBV11-2 and TRBJ1-6): EAGVAQSPRYKIIEKRQSVAFWCNPISGHATLYWYQQILGQGPKLLIQFQNNGVVDDSQLPKDRFSAERLKGVDSTLKIQPAKLEDSAVYLCASSPGGPPPLHFGNGTRLTVT.

The rearrangement joins TRBV6-6 to TRBJ1-5, with 7 positions matching TRBD1. The germline gives CDR1 MNHNY, CDR2 SVGAGI (reference sequence). The CDR3 consists of 15 residues. The V segment lost 6 bases and the J segment 3 bases; nucleotides outside the gene matches: 8. The CDR3 loop reads CASSPGQSVNQPQHF. DNA for the CDR3: TGTGCCAGCAGCCCGGGACAGAGCGTCAATCAGCCCCAGCATTTT.

The rearrangement links TRBV11-2 to TRBJ2-5, with D perhaps matching TRBD1 (6 bases). Germline lookup yields CDR1 SGHAT and CDR2 FQNNGV. CDR3 length: 15 amino acids. V lost 1 base to trimming and J lost 5 bases, with 14 bases between them. CDR3 in amino acids: CASSLGGQGWETQYF. CDR3 DNA sequence: TGTGCCAGCAGCTTAGGGGGGCAGGGGTGGGAGACCCAGTACTTC.

This clone was recorded once. The rearrangement links TRBV3-1 (or the pseudogene TRBV3-2) to TRBJ2-3; tentatively, D is TRBD2 (5 bases). The length of the CDR3 is 14 residues. Germline-derived CDR1 and CDR2 are LGHDT and YNNKEL (reference sequence). V shed 6 bases and J shed 11 bases, with 21 bases lying between them. This CDR3 reads CASSQRVTLGGQYF. The CDR3 DNA sequence: TGTGCCAGCAGTCAGAGGGTAACCCTCGGAGGGCAGTATTTT.

The V call is TRBV6-5, the J call TRBJ2-7, with 7 bases fitting TRBD1. In germline, CDR1 is MNHEY, CDR2 SVGAGI. The CDR3 contains 14 residues. With 5 bases clipped from V and 3 bases from J, the junction kept 7 bases outside the gene matches. The CDR3 loop reads CASSRDSEIYEQYF. The DNA for the CDR3 is TGTGCCAGCAGTCGGGACAGCGAGATCTACGAGCAGTACTTC.

This chain joins TRBV5-1 and TRBJ1-3; a weak D match, TRBD1 (6 bases). V lost 1 base, J lost 4 bases, and 9 bases lay in between. This CDR3 contains 14 residues. Germline CDR1 SGHRS, CDR2 YFSETQ. The CDR3 sequence is CASSLLQGGNTIYF. CDR3 bases: TGCGCCAGCAGCTTGTTACAGGGAGGAAACACCATATATTTT.

V and J are TRBV2 and TRBJ1-1, with no clear D. The CDR3 consists of 13 residues. Looked up from germline, CDR1 is SNHLY and CDR2 is FYNNEI. The V gene lost 6 bases and the J gene lost 1 base, with 9 bases spanning the gap. CDR3 DNA sequence: TGTGCCAGCAGGAAAGACTCGAACACTGAAGCTTTCTTT. Translation gives CASRKDSNTEAFF.

The chain carries TRBV5-1 and TRBJ1-6; D remains unclear. The CDR3 length is 14 residues. In germline, CDR1 is SGHRS, CDR2 YFSETQ. V lost 2 bases, J lost 6 bases, and 9 bases lay in between. DNA for the CDR3: TGCGCCAGCAGCTTTGGGGAGGGTAATTCACCCCTCCACTTT. Translating gives CASSFGEGNSPLHF. The full variable domain, in which reference TRBV5-1 and TRBJ1-6 provide the parts outside the CDR3, is KAGVTQTPRYLIKTRGQQVTLSCSPISGHRSVSWYQQTPGQGLQFLFEYFSETQRNKGNFPGRFSGRQFSNSRSEMNVSTLELGDSALYLCASSFGEGNSPLHFGNGTRLTVT.

V gene TRBV4-2 combines with J gene TRBJ2-1; D gene unclear. The CDR3 is 14 amino acids. Germline CDR1 is LGHNA and CDR2 is YNFKEQ. Trimming shortened V by 6 bases and J by 0 bases, and 9 bases separated the two germline ends. CDR3 amino acids: CASRSRSSYNEQFF. The CDR3 region has the DNA TGTGCCAGCAGGTCCAGAAGCTCCTACAATGAGCAGTTCTTC.

The chain employs TRBV7-2 and TRBJ2-2, with 7 bases aligning to TRBD2. The CDR3 contains 16 residues. Germline V gene lookup returns CDR1 SGHTA and CDR2 FQGNSA. With 7 bases clipped from V and 7 bases from J, the junction kept 15 bases outside the gene matches. CDR3 nucleotide sequence: TGTGCCAGCATCGACAAGGGAGGGGCCCTCAACGGGGAGCTGTTTTTT. It codes for CASIDKGGALNGELFF.

J is TRBJ1-2 and V is TRBV6-6, with a possible D match to TRBD1 (5 bases). CDR3 size: 15 residues. Per germline, CDR1 MNHNY and CDR2 SVGAGI (reference sequence). Trimming removed 6 bases from V and 4 bases from J, with 18 bases in between. The CDR3 spells CASSYTDSAFYGYTF. CDR3 coding DNA: TGTGCCAGCAGCTACACCGACAGTGCGTTCTATGGCTACACCTTC.

The V and J genes are TRBV11-3 and TRBJ2-1; perhaps TRBD2 as D (5 bases). Germline V CDR1 and CDR2: SGHNT, YENEEA. CDR3 length: 16 residues. Trimming removed 5 bases from V and 3 bases from J, with 17 bases in between. CDR3 amino acids: CASSRSGAASYNEQFF. The CDR3 DNA reads TGTGCCAGCAGCCGGTCCGGAGCGGCGAGCTACAATGAGCAGTTCTTC.